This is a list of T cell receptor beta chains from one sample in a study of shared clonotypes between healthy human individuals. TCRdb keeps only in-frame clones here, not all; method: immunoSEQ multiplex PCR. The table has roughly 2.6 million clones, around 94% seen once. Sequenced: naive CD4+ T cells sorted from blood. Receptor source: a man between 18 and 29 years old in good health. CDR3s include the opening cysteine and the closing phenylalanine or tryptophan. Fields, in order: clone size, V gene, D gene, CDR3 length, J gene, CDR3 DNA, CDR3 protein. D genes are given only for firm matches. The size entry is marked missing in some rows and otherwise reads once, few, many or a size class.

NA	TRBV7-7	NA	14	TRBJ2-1	TGTGCTAGCAGCTTAGGGCGTGACAGCCATGAGCAGTTCTTC	CASSLGRDSHEQFF
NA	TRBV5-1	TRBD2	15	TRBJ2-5	TGCGCCAGCAGCCCCACTAGCGGGGCTGCAGAGACCCAGTACTTC	CASSPTSGAAETQYF
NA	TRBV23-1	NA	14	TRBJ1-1	TGCGCCAGCGGCCCTTCCTCACAGAACACTGAAGCTTTCTTT	CASGPSSQNTEAFF
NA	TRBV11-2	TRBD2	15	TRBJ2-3	TGTGCCAGCAGCCGCTGGCGGGGGAGGACAGATACGCAGTATTTT	CASSRWRGRTDTQYF
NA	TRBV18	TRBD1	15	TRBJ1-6	TGTGCCAGCTCTACGGGGGACAGGGGAGGCTCACCCCTCCACTTT	CASSTGDRGGSPLHF
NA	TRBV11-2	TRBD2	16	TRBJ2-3	TGTGCCAGCAGCTTAGGCGGGACTAGCGTCACAGATACGCAGTATTTT	CASSLGGTSVTDTQYF
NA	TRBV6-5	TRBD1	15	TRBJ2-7	TGTGCCAGCAGCCAGGGACAGGCGAGACCCTACGAGCAGTACTTC	CASSQGQARPYEQYF
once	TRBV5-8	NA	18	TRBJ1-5	TGTGCCAGCAGCTACACGAAAAGCTTAACAGGGATCAATCAGCCCCAGCATTTT	CASSYTKSLTGINQPQHF
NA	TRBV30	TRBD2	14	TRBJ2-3	TGTGCCTGGAGTGTACTAGCGGGAGGCGAGACGCAGTATTTT	CAWSVLAGGETQYF
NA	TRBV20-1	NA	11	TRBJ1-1	TGCAGTGCTAGAGTTAACGGCGAAGCTTTCTTT	CSARVNGEAFF
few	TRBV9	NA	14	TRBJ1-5	TGTGCCAGCAGCTGGTCCGAGAGCAATCAGCCCCAGCATTTT	CASSWSESNQPQHF
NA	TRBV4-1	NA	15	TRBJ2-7	TGCGCCAGCAGCCAAGAGGAAGGACAGCGCTTTATCCAGTACTTC	CASSQEEGQRFIQYF
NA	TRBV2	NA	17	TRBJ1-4	TGTGCCAGCAGTGAGGAGTCACACCTTGCAACTAATGAAAAACTGTTTTTT	CASSEESHLATNEKLFF
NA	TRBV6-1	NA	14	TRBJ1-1	TGTGCCAGCAGCCCGACGGGGAAAAACACTGAAGCTTTCTTT	CASSPTGKNTEAFF
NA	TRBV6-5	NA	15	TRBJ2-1	TGTGCCAGCAGTCCCGAGGGGGGCAATTACAATGAGCAGTTCTTC	CASSPEGGNYNEQFF
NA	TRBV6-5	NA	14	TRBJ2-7	TGTGCCAGCAGTCAAAGGACAGGGAGGGACGAGCAGTACTTC	CASSQRTGRDEQYF
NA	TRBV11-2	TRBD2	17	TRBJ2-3	TGTGCCAGCACCCGGACTAGCGGGAGGCTGATCACAGATACGCAGTATTTT	CASTRTSGRLITDTQYF